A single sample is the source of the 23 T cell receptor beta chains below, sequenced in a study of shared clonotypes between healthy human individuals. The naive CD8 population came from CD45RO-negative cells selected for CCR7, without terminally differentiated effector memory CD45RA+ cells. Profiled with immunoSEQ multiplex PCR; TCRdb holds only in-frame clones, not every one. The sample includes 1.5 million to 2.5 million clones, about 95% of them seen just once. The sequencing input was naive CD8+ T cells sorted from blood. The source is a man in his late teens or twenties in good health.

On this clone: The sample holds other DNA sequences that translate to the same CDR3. CDR3 sequence: CASSPTGYYGYTF. The CDR3 nucleotides are TGTGCCAGCAGCCCTACAGGGTACTATGGCTACACCTTC. The chain carries TRBV28 and TRBJ1-2; the D gene is possibly TRBD1 (6 bases). CDR1 and CDR2 (germline): MDHEN, SYDVKM. V dropped 6 bases and J dropped 3 bases, with 11 bases sitting between them. The CDR3 loop spans 13 amino acids.

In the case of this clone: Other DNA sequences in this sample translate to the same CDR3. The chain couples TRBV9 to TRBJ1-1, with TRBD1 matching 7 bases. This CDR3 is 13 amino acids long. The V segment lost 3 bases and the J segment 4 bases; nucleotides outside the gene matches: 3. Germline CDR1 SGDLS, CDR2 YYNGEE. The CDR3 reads CASSGDSGTEAFF. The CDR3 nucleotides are TGTGCCAGCAGCGGGGACAGTGGCACTGAAGCTTTCTTT.

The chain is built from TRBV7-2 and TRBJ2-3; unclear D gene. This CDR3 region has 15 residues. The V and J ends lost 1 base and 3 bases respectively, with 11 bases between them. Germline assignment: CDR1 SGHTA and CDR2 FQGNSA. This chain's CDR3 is CASSLVWAVTDTQYF. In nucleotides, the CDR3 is TGTGCCAGCAGCTTAGTGTGGGCCGTGACAGATACGCAGTATTTT.

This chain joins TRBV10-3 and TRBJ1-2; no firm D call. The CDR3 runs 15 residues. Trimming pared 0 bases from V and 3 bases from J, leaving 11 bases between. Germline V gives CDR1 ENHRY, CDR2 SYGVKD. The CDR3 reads CAISESSMADYGYTF. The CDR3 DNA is TGTGCCATCAGTGAGTCGAGTATGGCTGACTATGGCTACACCTTC.

The CDR3 DNA sequence: TGTGCCAGCAGTGAAGGACAGGGGACCAATCAGCCCCAGCATTTT. Translated: CASSEGQGTNQPQHF. The genes are TRBV2 and TRBJ1-5, with 8 bases aligning to TRBD1. V was clipped by 1 base and J by 3 bases; unmatched bases: 2. Germline V gene lookup returns CDR1 SNHLY and CDR2 FYNNEI. The CDR3 spans 15 residues.

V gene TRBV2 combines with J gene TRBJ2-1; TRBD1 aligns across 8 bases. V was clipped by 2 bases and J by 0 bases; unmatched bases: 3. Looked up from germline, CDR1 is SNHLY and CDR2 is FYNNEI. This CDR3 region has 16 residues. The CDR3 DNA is TGTGCCAGCAGTGAAACAGGGGGTAGCTCCTACAATGAGCAGTTCTTC. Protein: CASSETGGSSYNEQFF.

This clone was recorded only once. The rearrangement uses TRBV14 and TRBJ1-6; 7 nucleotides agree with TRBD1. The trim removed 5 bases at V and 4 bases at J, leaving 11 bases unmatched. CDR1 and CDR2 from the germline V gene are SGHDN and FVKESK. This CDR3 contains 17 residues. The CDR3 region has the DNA TGTGCCAGCAGCGACCGACAGGGAAGGTCGTATAATTCACCCCTCCACTTT. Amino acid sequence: CASSDRQGRSYNSPLHF.

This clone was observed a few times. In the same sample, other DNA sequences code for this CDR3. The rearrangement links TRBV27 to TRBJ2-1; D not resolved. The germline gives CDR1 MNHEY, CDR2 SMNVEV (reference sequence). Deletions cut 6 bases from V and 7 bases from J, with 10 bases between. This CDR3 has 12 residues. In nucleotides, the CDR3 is TGTGCCAGCAGCCGACTGGGAAATGAGCAGTTCTTC. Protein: CASSRLGNEQFF.

The CDR3 sequence: CASSPVGSDTEAFF. CDR3 DNA sequence: TGTGCCAGCAGTCCGGTGGGGAGCGACACTGAAGCTTTCTTT. This chain connects TRBV27 to TRBJ1-1; D is unclear. The length of the CDR3 is 14 residues. Germline V gene lookup returns CDR1 MNHEY and CDR2 SMNVEV (reference sequence). The germline V and J ends were trimmed by 5 bases and 3 bases, with 13 bases remaining between them.

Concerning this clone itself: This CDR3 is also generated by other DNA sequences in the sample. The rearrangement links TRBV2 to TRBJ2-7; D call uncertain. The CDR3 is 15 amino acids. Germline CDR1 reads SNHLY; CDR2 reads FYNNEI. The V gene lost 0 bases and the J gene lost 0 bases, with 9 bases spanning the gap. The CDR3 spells CASSEASGLSYEQYF. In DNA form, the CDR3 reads TGTGCCAGCAGTGAAGCCTCCGGTCTCTCCTACGAGCAGTACTTC.

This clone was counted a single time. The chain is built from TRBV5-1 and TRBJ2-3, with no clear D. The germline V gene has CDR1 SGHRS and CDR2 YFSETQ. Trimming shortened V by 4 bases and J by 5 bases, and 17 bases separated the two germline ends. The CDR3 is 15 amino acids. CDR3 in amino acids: CASSLNTKDGDTQYF. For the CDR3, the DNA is TGCGCCAGCAGCCTAAATACAAAGGATGGAGATACGCAGTATTTT. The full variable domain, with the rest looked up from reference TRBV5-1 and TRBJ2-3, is KAGVTQTPRYLIKTRGQQVTLSCSPISGHRSVSWYQQTPGQGLQFLFEYFSETQRNKGNFPGRFSGRQFSNSRSEMNVSTLELGDSALYLCASSLNTKDGDTQYFGPGTRLTVL.

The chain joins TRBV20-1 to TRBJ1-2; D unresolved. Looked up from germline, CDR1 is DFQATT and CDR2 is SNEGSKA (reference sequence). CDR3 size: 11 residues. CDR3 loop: CIIPGSYGYTF. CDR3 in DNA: TGCATTATCCCAGGAAGCTATGGCTACACCTTC.

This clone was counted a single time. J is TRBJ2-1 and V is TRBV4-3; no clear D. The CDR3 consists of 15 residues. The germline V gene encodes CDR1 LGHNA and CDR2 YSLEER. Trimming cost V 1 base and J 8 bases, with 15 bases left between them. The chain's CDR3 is CASSQGAQEVDEQFF. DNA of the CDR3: TGCGCCAGCAGCCAAGGGGCTCAGGAAGTCGATGAGCAGTTCTTC.

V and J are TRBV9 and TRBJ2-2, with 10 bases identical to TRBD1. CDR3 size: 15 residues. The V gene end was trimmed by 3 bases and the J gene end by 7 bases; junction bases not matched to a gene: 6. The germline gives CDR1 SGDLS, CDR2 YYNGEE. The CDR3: CASSAAGTGDGELFF. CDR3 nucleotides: TGTGCCAGCAGCGCTGCCGGGACAGGGGACGGGGAGCTGTTTTTT.

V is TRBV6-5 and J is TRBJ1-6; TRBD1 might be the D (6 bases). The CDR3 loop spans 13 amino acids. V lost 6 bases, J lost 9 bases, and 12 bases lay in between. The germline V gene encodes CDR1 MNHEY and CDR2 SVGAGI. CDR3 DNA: TGTGCCAGCAGGCCCGGGACAACTTCACCCCTCCACTTT. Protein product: CASRPGTTSPLHF.

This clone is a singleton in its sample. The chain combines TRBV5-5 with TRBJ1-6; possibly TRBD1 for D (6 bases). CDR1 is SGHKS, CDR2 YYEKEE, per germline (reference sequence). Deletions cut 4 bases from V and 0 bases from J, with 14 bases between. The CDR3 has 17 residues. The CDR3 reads CASSGGGPSSYNSPLHF. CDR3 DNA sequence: TGTGCCAGCAGCGGTGGGGGGCCGAGCTCCTATAATTCACCCCTCCACTTT.

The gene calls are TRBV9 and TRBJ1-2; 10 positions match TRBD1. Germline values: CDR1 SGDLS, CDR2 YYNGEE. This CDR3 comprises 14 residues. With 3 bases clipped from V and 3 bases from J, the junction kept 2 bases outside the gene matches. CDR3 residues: CASSGDRGDYGYTF. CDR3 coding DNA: TGTGCCAGCAGCGGGGACAGGGGAGACTATGGCTACACCTTC.

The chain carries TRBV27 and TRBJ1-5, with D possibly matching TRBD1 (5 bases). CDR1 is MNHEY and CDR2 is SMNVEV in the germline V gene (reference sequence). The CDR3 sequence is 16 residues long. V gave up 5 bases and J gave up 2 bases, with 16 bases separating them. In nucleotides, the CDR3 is TGTGCCAGCAGTCTGATTTCAGGGCTGGGCAATCAGCCCCAGCATTTT. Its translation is CASSLISGLGNQPQHF.

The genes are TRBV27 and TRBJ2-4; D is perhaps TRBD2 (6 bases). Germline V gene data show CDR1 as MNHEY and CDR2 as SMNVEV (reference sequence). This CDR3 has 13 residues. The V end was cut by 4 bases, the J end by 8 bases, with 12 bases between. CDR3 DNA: TGTGCCAGCAGTTGGAATCCGGGGGACATTCAGTACTTC. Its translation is CASSWNPGDIQYF.

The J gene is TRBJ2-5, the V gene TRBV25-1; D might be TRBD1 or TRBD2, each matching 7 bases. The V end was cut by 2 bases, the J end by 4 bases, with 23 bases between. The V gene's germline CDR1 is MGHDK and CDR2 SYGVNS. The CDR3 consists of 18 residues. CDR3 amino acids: CASSETGWGGGVAETQYF. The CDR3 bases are TGTGCCAGCAGTGAAACAGGGTGGGGAGGGGGCGTAGCAGAGACCCAGTACTTC.

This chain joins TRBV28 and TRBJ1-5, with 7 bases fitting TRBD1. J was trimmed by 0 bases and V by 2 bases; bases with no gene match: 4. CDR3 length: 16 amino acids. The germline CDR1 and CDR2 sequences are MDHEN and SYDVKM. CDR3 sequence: CASSLLRGSSNQPQHF. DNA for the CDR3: TGTGCCAGCAGTTTACTCAGGGGGTCTAGCAATCAGCCCCAGCATTTT. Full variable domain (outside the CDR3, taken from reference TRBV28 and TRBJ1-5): DVKVTQSSRYLVKRTGEKVFLECVQDMDHENMFWYRQDPGLGLRLIYFSYDVKMKEKGDIPEGYSVSREKKERFSLILESASTNQTSMYLCASSLLRGSSNQPQHFGDGTRLSIL.

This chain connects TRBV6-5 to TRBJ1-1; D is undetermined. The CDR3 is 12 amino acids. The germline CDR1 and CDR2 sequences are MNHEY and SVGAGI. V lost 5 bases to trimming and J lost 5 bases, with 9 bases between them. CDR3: CASSPGQTEAFF. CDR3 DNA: TGTGCCAGCAGTCCGGGTCAGACTGAAGCTTTCTTT.

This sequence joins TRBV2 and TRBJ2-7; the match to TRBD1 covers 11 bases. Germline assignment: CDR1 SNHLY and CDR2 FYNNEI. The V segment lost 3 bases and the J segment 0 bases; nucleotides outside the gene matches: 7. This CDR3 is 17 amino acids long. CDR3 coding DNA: TGTGCCAGCAGTGAGCCCCCGGGACAGGGGGTCTCCTACGAGCAGTACTTC. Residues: CASSEPPGQGVSYEQYF.